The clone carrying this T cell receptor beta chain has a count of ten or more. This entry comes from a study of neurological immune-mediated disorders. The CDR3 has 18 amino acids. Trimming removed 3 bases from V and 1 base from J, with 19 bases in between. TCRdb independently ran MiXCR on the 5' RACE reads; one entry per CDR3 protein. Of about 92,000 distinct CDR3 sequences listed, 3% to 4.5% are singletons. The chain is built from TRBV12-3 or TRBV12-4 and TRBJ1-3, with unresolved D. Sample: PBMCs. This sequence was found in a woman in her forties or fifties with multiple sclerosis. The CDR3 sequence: CASSFVVGGQRSGNTIYF. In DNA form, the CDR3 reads TGTGCCAGCAGTTTCGTTGTTGGCGGGCAGCGGTCTGGAAACACCATATATTTT.